The rows below give T cell receptor beta chains drawn from one sample of a study of vaccination effects on CD4 cells after COVID-19. This table comes from immunoSEQ multiplex PCR, and its TCRdb copy is limited to in-frame clones, with some not included. The sample carries about 34,000 clones, 60% to 75% recorded once. These receptors lack a known antigen. Material: CD4+ T cells from PBMCs cultured with HCoV-OC43 spike peptides, obtained before COVID-19 vaccination. All receptors come from a human donor who received a COVID-19 vaccine. The CDR3 runs from the conserved cysteine through the conserved F or W. The D gene is left open where the match is weak. Clone size is stated in some rows and not others, as once, few, many or a class when expanded.

cdr3_nt,cdr3_aa,d_call,j_call,clone_size,v_call
TGCGCCAGCAGCCAAGATCTCTCTCCGGGGGGGCGGGACCCCACCGGGGAGCTGTTTTTT,CASSQDLSPGGRDPTGELFF,TRBD2,TRBJ2-2,once,TRBV4-1
TGTGCCAGCAGTGACCTTGATTCACCCCTCCACTTT,CASSDLDSPLHF,.,TRBJ1-6,few,TRBV28
TGTGCCAGCAGCTTGGGACATCTGAGCTCCTACGAGCAGTACTTC,CASSLGHLSSYEQYF,.,TRBJ2-7,few,TRBV5-5
TGTGCCAGCAGTCCCGGGCTCCACAGGGGTGGCAATCAGCCCCAGCATTTT,CASSPGLHRGGNQPQHF,TRBD1,TRBJ1-5,few,TRBV2
TGCGCCAGCAGCCGCGACTTGGGACAGGGTAGAGAGACCCAGTACTTC,CASSRDLGQGRETQYF,TRBD1,TRBJ2-5,.,TRBV4-3
TGTGCCAGCAGCTTGAGGGCCCCCGGGGAGCTGTTTTTT,CASSLRAPGELFF,.,TRBJ2-2,.,TRBV5-5
TGTGCCAGCAGCTTATACGGAACAGATACGCAGTATTTT,CASSLYGTDTQYF,.,TRBJ2-3,.,TRBV7-8
TGTGCCAGTAGTCTCAGCGGAAGACGGGAGCAGTACTTC,CASSLSGRREQYF,.,TRBJ2-7,.,TRBV19
TGTGCCTGGAGTGTTGGGGGGATCTCCTACAATGAGCAGTTCTTC,CAWSVGGISYNEQFF,.,TRBJ2-1,.,TRBV30
TGTGCCAGCTCACCGGGACTAGAGAAAGAGACCCAGTACTTC,CASSPGLEKETQYF,TRBD2,TRBJ2-5,.,TRBV18
TGTGCCAGCAGTCTAAGGTTGGTGGCGGGTCAGCCCCAGCATTTT,CASSLRLVAGQPQHF,.,TRBJ1-5,.,TRBV6-5